This TCR beta chain was captured in a study of T cell repertoires in cytomegalovirus infection. Study in general: Indications came from public TCR beta signatures; they pointed to CMV infection and to a matching HLA type.

The CDR3 is 16 amino acids. The V segment lost 4 bases and the J segment 2 bases; nucleotides outside the gene matches: 5. In germline, CDR1 is MNHNS, CDR2 SASEGT. A few counts support this clonotype. Each CDR3 protein is one row after TCRdb ran MiXCR on the reads. The repertoire holds approximately 250,000 distinct CDR3 sequences, with 9% to 15% as singletons. V gene TRBV6-1 combines with J gene TRBJ2-3; 11 positions match TRBD2. This TCR came from a human donor in good health (CMV status not recorded). Some clones in this sample may be carry-over from other donors' samples. What was sequenced was PBMCs. Written as DNA, the CDR3 is TGTGCCAGCAGTGCTAGACTAGCGGGATTCACAGATACGCAGTATTTT. Translated, it gives CASSARLAGFTDTQYF.